This T cell receptor beta chain emerged from a study of Ad26.COV2.S vaccination and SARS-CoV-2 variants. Whole-study context: A participant enrolled in the COV1001 Ad26.COV2.S trial arm provided the sample. Study observations and caveats: A substantial breadth of spike-specific CD8+ and CD4+ T cell responses after vaccination has been reported. Breadth and depth estimates from TCRs may understate total T cell responses.

Treatment specified: over 15 received Ad26.COV2.S at low or high dose, single or two shots; 5 received placebo; per-sample allocation not given. Day 63 after the first vaccine or placebo injection was the time point for sampling. This CDR3 region has 13 residues. V was pared by 5 bases and J by 7 bases, with 4 bases of the junction left unmatched. Germline V gene lookup returns CDR1 SEHNR and CDR2 FQNEAQ (reference sequence). Notes on this clone: Its antigen is as yet unknown.

Clones were read by immunoSEQ multiplex PCR, and TCRdb kept only the in-frame ones, dropping some. The sample holds about 480,000 clones; 70% to 90% are singletons and the top ten take roughly 13%. The rearrangement uses TRBV7-9 and TRBJ2-1; 8 nucleotides align to TRBD1. The receptor was derived from a person aged 18-65 years who received the Ad26.COV2.S COVID-19 vaccine or a placebo. The material was peripheral blood, obtained in a trial of Ad26.COV2.S vaccine versus placebo. The DNA for the CDR3 is TGTGCCAGCAGCAGACAGGGGCGGAATGAGCAGTTCTTC. It is translated as CASSRQGRNEQFF.